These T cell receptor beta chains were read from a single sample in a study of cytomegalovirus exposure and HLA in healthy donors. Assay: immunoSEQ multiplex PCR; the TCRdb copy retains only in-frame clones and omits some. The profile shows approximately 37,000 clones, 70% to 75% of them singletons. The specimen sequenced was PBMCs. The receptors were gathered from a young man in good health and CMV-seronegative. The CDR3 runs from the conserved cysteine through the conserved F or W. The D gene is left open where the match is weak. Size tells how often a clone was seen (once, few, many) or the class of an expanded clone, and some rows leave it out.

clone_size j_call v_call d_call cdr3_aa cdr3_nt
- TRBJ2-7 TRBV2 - CASSEGHPYEQYF TGTGCCAGCAGTGAAGGACATCCCTACGAGCAGTACTTC
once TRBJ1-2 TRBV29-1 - CSVERGGMAYGYTF TGCAGCGTTGAGAGAGGGGGAATGGCCTATGGCTACACCTTC
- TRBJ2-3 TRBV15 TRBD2 CATSSGGASDTQYF TGTGCCACCTCTAGCGGGGGGGCCTCAGATACGCAGTATTTT
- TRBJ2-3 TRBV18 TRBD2 CASSELAGGTDTQYF TGTGCCAGCTCTGAACTAGCGGGGGGCACAGATACGCAGTATTTT
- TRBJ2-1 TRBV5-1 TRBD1 CASTPTGGYYNEQFF TGCGCCAGCACCCCCACAGGGGGATACTACAATGAGCAGTTCTTC
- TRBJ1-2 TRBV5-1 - CASMTRRPYGYTF TGCGCCAGCATGACTCGTAGGCCCTATGGCTACACCTTC
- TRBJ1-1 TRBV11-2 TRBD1 CASTSLRGQEATEAFF TGTGCCAGCACCAGCTTACGGGGACAGGAGGCCACTGAAGCTTTCTTT
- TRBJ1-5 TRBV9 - CASSVGPTGDAQHF TGTGCCAGCAGCGTAGGACCCACAGGAGACGCCCAGCATTTT
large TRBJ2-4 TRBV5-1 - CASSPSPASFRDTSRSGAKNIQYF TGCGCCAGCAGCCCCTCCCCCGCGTCGTTTCGGGACACTTCACGAAGCGGTGCCAAAAACATTCAGTACTTC
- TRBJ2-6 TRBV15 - CATSRDPAQGSFSGANVLTF TGTGCCACCAGCAGAGATCCTGCCCAGGGGAGCTTTTCTGGGGCCAACGTCCTGACTTTC
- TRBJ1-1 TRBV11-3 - CASSRSTDNTEAFF TGTGCCAGCAGCCGCTCGACAGACAACACTGAAGCTTTCTTT
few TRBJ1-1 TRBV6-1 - CATQGGFTEAFF TGTGCCACCCAGGGAGGGTTCACTGAAGCTTTCTTT
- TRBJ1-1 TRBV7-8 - CASSLINVGGLAFF TGTGCCAGCAGCTTAATTAATGTGGGGGGGTTGGCTTTCTTT
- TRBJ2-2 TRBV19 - CASSIQGMAGELFF TGTGCCAGTAGTATACAGGGAATGGCCGGGGAGCTGTTTTTT
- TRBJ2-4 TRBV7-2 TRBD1 CASSLIPGQGSIQYF TGTGCCAGCAGCTTGATCCCGGGACAGGGTAGCATTCAGTACTTC
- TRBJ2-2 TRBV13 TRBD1 CATETGGTRGELFF TGTGCCACCGAAACAGGGGGCACCCGCGGGGAGCTGTTTTTT
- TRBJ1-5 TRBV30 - CAWSQDSNQPQHF TGTGCCTGGAGTCAGGATAGCAATCAGCCCCAGCATTTT
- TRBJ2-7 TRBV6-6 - CASSYGGAEQYF TGTGCCAGCAGTTACGGGGGGGCCGAGCAGTACTTC
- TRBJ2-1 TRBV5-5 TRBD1 CASSLGGTGGDEQFF TGTGCCAGCAGCTTGGGAGGGACAGGGGGCGATGAGCAGTTCTTC
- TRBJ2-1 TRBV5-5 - CASSRLNEQFF TGTGCCAGCAGCCGTTTGAATGAGCAGTTCTTC
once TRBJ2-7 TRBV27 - CASSLYPGVPYEQYF TGTGCCAGCAGTTTATACCCCGGGGTACCCTACGAGCAGTACTTC
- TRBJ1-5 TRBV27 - CASSFSTGGQPQHF TGTGCCAGCAGTTTTAGCACAGGTGGGCAGCCCCAGCATTTT
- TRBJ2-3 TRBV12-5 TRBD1 CASGQGTRTGGDTQYF TGTGCTAGTGGGCAAGGAACTCGGACAGGGGGAGATACGCAGTATTTT
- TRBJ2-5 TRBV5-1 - CASSWGGVQETQYF TGCGCCAGCAGCTGGGGAGGAGTGCAAGAGACCCAGTACTTC
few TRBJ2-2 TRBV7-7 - CASTGGVNTGELFF TGTGCCAGCACCGGAGGGGTGAACACCGGGGAGCTGTTTTTT
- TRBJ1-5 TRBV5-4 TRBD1 CASSPGTGGSNQPQHF TGTGCCAGCAGCCCCGGGACAGGGGGCAGCAATCAGCCCCAGCATTTT
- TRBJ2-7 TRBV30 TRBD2 CAWSALGLGLAGGRGEQYF TGTGCCTGGAGTGCGCTCGGCTTGGGACTAGCGGGAGGTCGAGGCGAGCAGTACTTC
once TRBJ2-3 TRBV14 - CASSQARGTADTQYF TGTGCCAGCAGCCAAGCTAGGGGAACGGCAGATACGCAGTATTTT
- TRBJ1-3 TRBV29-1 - CSVGQGIGSGNTIYF TGCAGCGTTGGGCAGGGTATCGGGTCTGGAAACACCATATATTTT
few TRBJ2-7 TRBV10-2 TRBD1 CASQGTGSSYEQYF TGCGCCAGCCAGGGGACAGGGAGCTCCTACGAGCAGTACTTC
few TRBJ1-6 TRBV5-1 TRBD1 CASSSSGGQGNSPLHF TGCGCCAGCAGCAGCTCGGGCGGACAGGGTAATTCACCCCTCCACTTT
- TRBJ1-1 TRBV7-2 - CASSLVTVAQNTEAFF TGTGCCAGCAGCTTAGTTACCGTGGCCCAGAACACTGAAGCTTTCTTT
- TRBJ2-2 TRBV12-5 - CASGFGTPNTGELFF TGTGCTAGTGGTTTCGGGACACCGAACACCGGGGAGCTGTTTTTT
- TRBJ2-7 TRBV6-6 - CASSYSQGFEQYF TGTGCCAGCAGTTACTCCCAGGGTTTCGAGCAGTACTTC
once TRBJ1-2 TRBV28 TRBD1 CATNKGQGYGYTF TGTGCCACCAACAAAGGACAGGGGTATGGCTACACCTTC
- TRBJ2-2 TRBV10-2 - CASSEWSFTGELFF TGCGCCAGCAGTGAGTGGAGCTTTACCGGGGAGCTGTTTTTT
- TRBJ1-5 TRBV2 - CASSDPRATRLSNQPQHF TGTGCCAGCAGTGACCCCAGGGCCACAAGATTGAGCAATCAGCCCCAGCATTTT
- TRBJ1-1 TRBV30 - CARSSRGTEAFF TGTGCCCGGAGTTCGCGGGGCACTGAAGCTTTCTTT
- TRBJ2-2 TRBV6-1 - CASSELGGGAGELFF TGTGCCAGCAGTGAATTAGGGGGTGGGGCCGGGGAGCTGTTTTTT
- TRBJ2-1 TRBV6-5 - CASSYWGPAEEQFF TGTGCCAGCAGTTACTGGGGCCCAGCTGAGGAGCAGTTCTTC
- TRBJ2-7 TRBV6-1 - CASSHRFDSYEQYF TGTGCCAGCAGTCACCGATTCGACAGCTACGAGCAGTACTTC
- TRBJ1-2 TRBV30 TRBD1 CAFLRQGVDGYTF TGTGCCTTTTTAAGACAGGGGGTCGACGGCTACACCTTC
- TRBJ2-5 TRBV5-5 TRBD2 CASSATSGGRETQYF TGTGCCAGCAGCGCGACTAGCGGGGGACGCGAGACCCAGTACTTC